This T cell receptor beta chain originates from a study of human T cells and chemical hapten exposure (dated by TCRdb to the early 2020s). In the study overall: The libraries were sequenced as a pool, and the TCR yield per sample differed mostly because of small variations in library volumes within the pool. The study tracked peripheral blood TCR repertoire changes in vivo during primary and secondary sensitization to the hapten diphenylcyclopropenone (DPC) in alopecia patients. From each blood RNA sample, both TCR alpha and TCR beta chains were sequenced. The investigation overall reported the following: DPC sensitization did not change how many TCRs were above 1 in 1000 frequency, and no evidence was found of alterations in global repertoire structure. Repeated subsampling changed both the strength of the expansion versus patch-test correlation and the threshold at which the correlation became significant.

This clonotype has a handful of counts. The antigen this receptor binds is unknown. No quality values exist for individual bases; no much larger clone is one base distant. In light of the paper, this sample's time point label describes: healthy volunteer bleed at 6 weeks. Total RNA was extracted from unfractionated whole blood that had been collected in Tempus Blood RNA tubes. A handful of healthy volunteers were used as TCR sequencing controls and were bled at day 0, 2 weeks and 6 weeks. The method behind the library was RACE. The run used a NextSeq 500. During library preparation, unique molecular identifiers were attached to individual cDNA molecules so that TCRs could be counted in a quantitative, reproducible way. Under the source paper's analysis protocol: The median number of TCRs per sample was some 100,000, ranging from about 20,000 to 700,000. V, J and CDR3 annotation of the TCR reads was carried out using the Decombinator software suite. To make PS versus PT1 abundance plots, every sample was subsampled to the same number of TCRs (28,000). TCRs were defined as expanded if absent before sensitization and observed at least eight times at the 2-week time point. Through fastp at Q25 and MiXCR, TCRdb rebuilt clones from the public reads, retaining in-frame beta chains. Every distinct CDR3 protein forms one entry, paired with its most common genes and DNA. The V and J calls follow TCRdb's processing rather than the paper's. The sample yields 65,000 to 95,000 distinct CDR3 sequences; around 9.4% were counted once. The ten largest clones represent about 1.5% of the sample.

Sequenced input: whole blood. The receptor was isolated from a female donor in good health. Some clones in this sample may be carry-over from other donors' samples.

The CDR3 region: CASSPSTGGTTDTQYF. DNA sequence: TGTGCCAGCTCACCTTCTACAGGGGGTACTACAGATACGCAGTATTTT. The sequence is built from TRBV18 and TRBJ2-3; 8 bases in between match TRBD1. Compared with germline, V lacks 3 bases and J lacks 3 bases; bases without a gene match: 8. The CDR3, from cysteine to phenylalanine, totals 16 residues. Just the 48-base CDR3 DNA is kept, in frame starting at base 1. CDR1 and CDR2, per the germline V gene, are KGHSH and LQKENI.